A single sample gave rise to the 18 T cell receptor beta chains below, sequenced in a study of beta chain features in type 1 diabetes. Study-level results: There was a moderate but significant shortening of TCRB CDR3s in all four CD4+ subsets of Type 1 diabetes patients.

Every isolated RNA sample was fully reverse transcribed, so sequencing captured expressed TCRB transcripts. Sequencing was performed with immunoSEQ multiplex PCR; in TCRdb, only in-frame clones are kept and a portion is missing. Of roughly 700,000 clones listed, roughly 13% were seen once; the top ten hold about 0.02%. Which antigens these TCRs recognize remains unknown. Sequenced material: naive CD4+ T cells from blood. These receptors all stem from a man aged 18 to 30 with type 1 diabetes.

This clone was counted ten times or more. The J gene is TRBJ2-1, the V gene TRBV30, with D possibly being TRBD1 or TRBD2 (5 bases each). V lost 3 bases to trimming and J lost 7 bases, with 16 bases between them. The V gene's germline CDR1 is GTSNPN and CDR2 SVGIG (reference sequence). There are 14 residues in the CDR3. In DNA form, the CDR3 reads TGTGCCTGGAGCCCCGGGACGACAAGGAATGAGCAGTTCTTC. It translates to CAWSPGTTRNEQFF.

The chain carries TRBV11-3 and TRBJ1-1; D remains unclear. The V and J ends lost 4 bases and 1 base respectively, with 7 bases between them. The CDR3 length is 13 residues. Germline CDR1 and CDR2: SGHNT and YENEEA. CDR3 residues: CASSSGPNTEAFF. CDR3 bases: TGTGCCAGCAGCTCCGGTCCGAACACTGAAGCTTTCTTT.

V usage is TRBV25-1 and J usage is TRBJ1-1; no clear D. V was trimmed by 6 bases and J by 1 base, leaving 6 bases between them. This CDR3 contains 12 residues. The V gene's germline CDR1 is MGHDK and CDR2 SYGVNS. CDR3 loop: CASRAGNTEAFF. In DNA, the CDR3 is TGTGCCAGCAGGGCAGGGAACACTGAAGCTTTCTTT. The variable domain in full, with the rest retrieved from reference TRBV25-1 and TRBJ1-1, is EADIYQTPRYLVIGTGKKITLECSQTMGHDKMYWYQQDPGMELHLIHYSYGVNSTEKGDLSSESTVSRIRTEHFPLTLESARPSHTSQYLCASRAGNTEAFFGQGTRLTVV.

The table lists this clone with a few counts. CDR3 in DNA: TGTGCCAGCAGTTTTACAGGCGCCTTTACAGATACGCAGTATTTT. Residues: CASSFTGAFTDTQYF. The V and J genes are TRBV4-2 and TRBJ2-3, with a possible D match to TRBD1 (5 bases). There are 15 residues in the CDR3. Looked up from germline, CDR1 is LGHNA and CDR2 is YNFKEQ. The V and J ends lost 6 bases and 3 bases respectively, with 16 bases between them.

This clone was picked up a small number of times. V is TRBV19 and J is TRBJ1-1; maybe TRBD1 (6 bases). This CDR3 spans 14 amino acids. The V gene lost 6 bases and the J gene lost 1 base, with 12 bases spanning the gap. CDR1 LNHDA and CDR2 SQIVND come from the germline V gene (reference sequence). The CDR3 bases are TGTGCCAGTAGGCTGGGACATACGAACACTGAAGCTTTCTTT. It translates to CASRLGHTNTEAFF.

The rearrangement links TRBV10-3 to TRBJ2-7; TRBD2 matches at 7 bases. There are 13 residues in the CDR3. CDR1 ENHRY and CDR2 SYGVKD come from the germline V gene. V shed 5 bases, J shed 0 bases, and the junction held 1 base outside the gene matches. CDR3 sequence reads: CAISSGASYEQYF. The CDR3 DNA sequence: TGTGCCATCAGTAGCGGGGCCTCCTACGAGCAGTACTTC.

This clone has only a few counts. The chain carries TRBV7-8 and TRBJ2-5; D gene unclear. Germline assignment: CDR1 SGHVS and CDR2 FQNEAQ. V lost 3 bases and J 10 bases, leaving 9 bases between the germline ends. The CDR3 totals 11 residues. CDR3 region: CASSFDVDQYF. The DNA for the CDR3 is TGTGCCAGCAGCTTCGATGTGGACCAGTACTTC.

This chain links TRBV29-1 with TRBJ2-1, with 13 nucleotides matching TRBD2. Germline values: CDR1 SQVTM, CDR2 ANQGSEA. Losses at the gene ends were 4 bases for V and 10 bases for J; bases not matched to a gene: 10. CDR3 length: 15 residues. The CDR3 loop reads CSVASPGLAGLEQFF. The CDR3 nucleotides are TGCAGCGTTGCCTCACCGGGACTAGCGGGGTTAGAGCAGTTCTTC.

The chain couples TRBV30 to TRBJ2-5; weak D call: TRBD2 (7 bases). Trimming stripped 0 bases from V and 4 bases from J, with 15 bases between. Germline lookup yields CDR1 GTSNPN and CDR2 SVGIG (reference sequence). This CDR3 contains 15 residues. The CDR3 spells CAWSVGAGAGETQYF. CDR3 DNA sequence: TGTGCCTGGAGTGTAGGGGCGGGGGCCGGAGAGACCCAGTACTTC.

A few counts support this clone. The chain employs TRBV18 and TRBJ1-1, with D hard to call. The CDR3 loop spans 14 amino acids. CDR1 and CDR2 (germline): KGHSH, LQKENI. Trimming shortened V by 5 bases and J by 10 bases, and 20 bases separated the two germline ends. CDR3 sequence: CASSSRQLTDGAFF. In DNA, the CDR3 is TGTGCCAGCTCATCTCGCCAGCTCACTGACGGAGCTTTCTTT.

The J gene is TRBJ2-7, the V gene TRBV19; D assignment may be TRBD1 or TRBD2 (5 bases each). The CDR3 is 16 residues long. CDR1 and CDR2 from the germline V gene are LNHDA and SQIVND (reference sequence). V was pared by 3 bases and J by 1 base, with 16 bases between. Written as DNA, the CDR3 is TGTGCCAGTAGTATCGGGACCCGAGCGGCATCCTACGAGCAGTACTTC. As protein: CASSIGTRAASYEQYF.

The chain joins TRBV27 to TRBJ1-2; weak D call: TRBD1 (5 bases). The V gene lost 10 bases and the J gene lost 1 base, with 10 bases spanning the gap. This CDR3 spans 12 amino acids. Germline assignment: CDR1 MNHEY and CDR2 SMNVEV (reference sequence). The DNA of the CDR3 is TGTGCCACAGGGAGTCTTAACTATGGCTACACCTTC. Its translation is CATGSLNYGYTF.

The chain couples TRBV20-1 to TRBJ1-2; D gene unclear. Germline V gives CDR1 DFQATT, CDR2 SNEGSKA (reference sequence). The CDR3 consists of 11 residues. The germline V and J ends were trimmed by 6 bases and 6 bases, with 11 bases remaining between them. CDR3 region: CSAPFGDGYTF. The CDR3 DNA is TGCAGTGCCCCCTTTGGGGATGGCTACACCTTC.

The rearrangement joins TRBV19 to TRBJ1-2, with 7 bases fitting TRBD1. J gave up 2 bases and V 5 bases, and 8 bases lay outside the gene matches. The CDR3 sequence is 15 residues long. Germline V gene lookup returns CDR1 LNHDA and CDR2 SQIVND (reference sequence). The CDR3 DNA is TGTGCCAGTAGTCGGGACAGCCTAACCAACTATGGCTACACCTTC. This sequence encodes CASSRDSLTNYGYTF.

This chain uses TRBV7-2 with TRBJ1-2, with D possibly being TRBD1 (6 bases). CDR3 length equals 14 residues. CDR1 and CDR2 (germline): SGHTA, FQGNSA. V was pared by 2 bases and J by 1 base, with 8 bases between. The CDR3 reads CASSLRQVNYGYTF. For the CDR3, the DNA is TGTGCCAGCAGCTTACGACAGGTTAACTATGGCTACACCTTC.

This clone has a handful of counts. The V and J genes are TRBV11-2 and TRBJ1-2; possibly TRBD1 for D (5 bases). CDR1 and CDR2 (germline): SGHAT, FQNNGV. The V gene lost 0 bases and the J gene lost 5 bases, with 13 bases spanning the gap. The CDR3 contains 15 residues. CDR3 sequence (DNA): TGTGCCAGCAGCTTAGATTGGTCAGGGACTTATGGCTACACCTTC. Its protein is CASSLDWSGTYGYTF.

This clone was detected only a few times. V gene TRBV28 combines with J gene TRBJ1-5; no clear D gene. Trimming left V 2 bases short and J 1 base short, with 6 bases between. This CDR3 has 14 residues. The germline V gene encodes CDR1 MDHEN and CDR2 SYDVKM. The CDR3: CASSLTLSNQPQHF. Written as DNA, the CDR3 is TGTGCCAGCAGTTTAACCTTAAGCAATCAGCCCCAGCATTTT.

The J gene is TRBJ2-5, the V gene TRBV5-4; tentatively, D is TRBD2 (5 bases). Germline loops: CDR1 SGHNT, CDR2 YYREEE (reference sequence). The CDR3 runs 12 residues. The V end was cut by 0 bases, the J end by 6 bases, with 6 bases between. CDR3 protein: CASSLDGKTQYF. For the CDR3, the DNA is TGTGCCAGCAGCTTGGACGGGAAGACCCAGTACTTC. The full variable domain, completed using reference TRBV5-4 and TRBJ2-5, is ETGVTQSPTHLIKTRGQQVTLRCSSQSGHNTVSWYQQALGQGPQFIFQYYREEENGRGNFPPRFSGLQFPNYSSELNVNALELDDSALYLCASSLDGKTQYFGPGTRLLVL.